These T cell receptor beta chains were read from a single sample in a study of cytomegalovirus exposure and HLA in healthy donors. The data were produced by immunoSEQ multiplex PCR, yet TCRdb's version contains in-frame clones alone and is incomplete. The repertoire table contains 150,000 to 250,000 clones. The sample comprised PBMCs. These receptors all stem from a boy between 10 and 17 years old in good health and CMV-seronegative. Both conserved end residues are part of each CDR3. A D gene is named only where the DNA matches it firmly.

D: .; V: TRBV7-2; CDR3: CASSDQGPLPNEKLFF
D: TRBD2; V: TRBV7-2; CDR3: CASSLARNSGPYNEQFF
D: .; V: TRBV27; CDR3: CASSSTATGRVHEQYF
D: .; V: TRBV19; CDR3: CASSAGSITYEQYF
D: TRBD1; V: TRBV11-2; CDR3: CASRRPGTANTEAFF
D: .; V: TRBV30; CDR3: CAWSVLLLVYPYEQYF
D: .; V: TRBV5-6; CDR3: CASSSPGGPYEQYF
D: TRBD2; V: TRBV27; CDR3: CASSPTAGLHYNEQFF
D: .; V: TRBV5-5; CDR3: CASSDSGGKLFF
D: TRBD1; V: TRBV25-1; CDR3: CASKSDRGGQTQYF
D: TRBD1; V: TRBV7-9; CDR3: CASSSGTGNNYEQYF
D: .; V: TRBV7-2; CDR3: CASSLSRAPGELFF
D: TRBD1; V: TRBV29-1; CDR3: CSVGQRNQPQHF
D: TRBD2; V: TRBV7-2; CDR3: CASSLASGGYEQYF
D: .; V: TRBV5-4; CDR3: CASSFDANEKLFF
D: TRBD2; V: TRBV18; CDR3: CASSLSAGGPSSTDTQYF
D: TRBD2; V: TRBV7-3; CDR3: CASSVVGGTSYEQYF
D: TRBD2; V: TRBV27; CDR3: CASRPRTSGGNEQFF
D: .; V: TRBV11-3; CDR3: CASSLFGPTDRFPNTEAFF
D: .; V: TRBV6-1; CDR3: CASMRGANEQFF
D: .; V: TRBV6-5; CDR3: CASSSPGRRNTEAFF
D: .; V: TRBV2; CDR3: CASRTLGVDGYTF
D: .; V: TRBV19; CDR3: CASSNREGTEAFF
D: TRBD1; V: TRBV5-6; CDR3: CASSLGGTGNTGELFF
D: .; V: TRBV4-1; CDR3: CASSQEQYSMNTEAFF
D: TRBD1; V: TRBV28; CDR3: CAGFGRDRGPSGYTF
D: TRBD2; V: TRBV7-2; CDR3: CASSLTSGGGPDTQYF
D: .; V: TRBV4-1; CDR3: CASSQGQNYQPQHF
D: .; V: TRBV7-9; CDR3: CASSRTTVDEQFF
D: .; V: TRBV27; CDR3: CASSSEGTGANVLTF
D: TRBD1; V: TRBV5-4; CDR3: CASSLRTGGREEQYF
D: .; V: TRBV5-5; CDR3: CASSLVGPTNEKLFF
D: TRBD1; V: TRBV6-5; CDR3: CASSYRTGTNNSPLHF
D: .; V: TRBV7-2; CDR3: CASLWELGYTF
D: TRBD1; V: TRBV2; CDR3: CAKKPGQGNTGELFF
D: .; V: TRBV13; CDR3: CASSLGQVSHGYTF
D: .; V: TRBV4-2; CDR3: CASSFLGATGTDTQYF
D: TRBD1; V: TRBV7-2; CDR3: CASSRTGPGELFF
D: .; V: TRBV28; CDR3: CASGSGAFF
D: .; V: TRBV5-1; CDR3: CASSLRWPDTQYF
D: .; V: TRBV6-1; CDR3: CASSENSHQPQHF
D: TRBD1; V: TRBV18; CDR3: CASSVLGQRLSNQPQHF